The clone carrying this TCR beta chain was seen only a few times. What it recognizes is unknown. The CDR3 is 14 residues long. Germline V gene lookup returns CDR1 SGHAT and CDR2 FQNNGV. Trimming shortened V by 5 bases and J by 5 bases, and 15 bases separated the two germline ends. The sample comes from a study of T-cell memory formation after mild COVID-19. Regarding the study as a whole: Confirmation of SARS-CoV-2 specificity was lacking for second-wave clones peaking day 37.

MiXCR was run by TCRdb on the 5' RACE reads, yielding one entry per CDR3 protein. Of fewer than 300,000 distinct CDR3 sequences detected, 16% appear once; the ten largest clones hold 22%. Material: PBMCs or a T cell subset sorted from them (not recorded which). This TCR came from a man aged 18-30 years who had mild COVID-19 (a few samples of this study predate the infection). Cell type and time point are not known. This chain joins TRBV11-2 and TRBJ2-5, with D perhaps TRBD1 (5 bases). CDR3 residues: CASSGTDTPETQYF. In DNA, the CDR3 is TGTGCCAGCAGCGGTACGGACACCCCTGAGACCCAGTACTTC.